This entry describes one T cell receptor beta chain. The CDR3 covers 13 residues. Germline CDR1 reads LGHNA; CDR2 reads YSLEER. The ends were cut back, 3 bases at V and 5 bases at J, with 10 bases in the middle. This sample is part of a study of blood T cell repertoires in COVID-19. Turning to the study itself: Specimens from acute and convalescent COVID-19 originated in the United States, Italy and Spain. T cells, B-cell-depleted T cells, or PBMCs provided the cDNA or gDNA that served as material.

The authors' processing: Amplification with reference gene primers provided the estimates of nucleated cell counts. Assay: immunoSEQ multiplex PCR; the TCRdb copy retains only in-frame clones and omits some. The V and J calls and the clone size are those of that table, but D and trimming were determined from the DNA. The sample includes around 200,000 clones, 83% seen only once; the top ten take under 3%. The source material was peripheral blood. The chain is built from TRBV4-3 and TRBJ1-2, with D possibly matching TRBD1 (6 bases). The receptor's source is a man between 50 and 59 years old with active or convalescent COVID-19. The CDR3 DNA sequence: TGCGCCAGCAGCCAGGTACAGGGATATGGCTACACCTTC. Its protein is CASSQVQGYGYTF.